This record concerns one T cell receptor beta chain sequence. With the 5' RACE reads reprocessed, TCRdb shows one record per CDR3 protein and no DNA. In total, the table holds a few hundred thousand distinct CDR3 sequences. This CDR3 has 16 amino acids. CDR1 and CDR2 (germline): MDHEN, SYDVKM. This record comes from a study of T cells expressing NK-cell markers. What was sequenced was blood T cells: a sorted CD56 or NKG2C T cell subset, CD4+ or CD8+ T cells, or bulk PBMC T cells (not recorded which). This sequence originates from a man aged 18 to 69 in good health. The chain links TRBV28 to TRBJ1-2; TCRdb's D gene call, TRBD1, goes unchecked for lack of DNA. The CDR3 loop reads CASRASPTGQGAGYTF.